This T cell receptor (beta chain) was recorded in a study of blood T cell repertoires in COVID-19 (dated by TCRdb to 2018 to 2021). For context, the study as a whole: Samples from collaborators originated in the United States, Italy and Spain and spanned both the acute and convalescent phases of COVID-19. Samples were obtained from the ongoing ImmuneRACE study (first 160 participants) and from 950 to 1,500 subjects provided by 6 global collaborators. Sample metadata almost always included a de-identified subject ID, COVID-19 status, age in years and sex. The dataset comprised deeply sampled blood TCRbeta repertoires from subjects exposed to, actively infected with, or recovered from COVID-19. The repertoires were released in a freely available public database intended as a resource for research on the immune response to SARS-CoV-2. The prospective study material was composed of cDNA or gDNA derived from T cells, B-cell-depleted T cells, or PBMCs. HLA class I and class II types, where available, came from metadata supplied by the sample provider rather than from assay-based typing.

One collaborating source in Seattle enrolled patients during active infection and followed them longitudinally through the course of disease. Whole blood was collected in K2EDTA tubes by collaborating institutions according to the institutions' own protocols. For TCRbeta analysis, collaborators shipped samples in one of three forms: frozen whole blood, isolated PBMCs, or DNA extracted from either of those sample types. TCRbeta CDR3 regions were amplified from genomic DNA using the immunoSEQ Assay, a bias-controlled multiplex PCR. In the original analysis: Within the assay, amplification of reference gene primers was used to estimate how many nucleated cells each sample contained. To quantify the absolute abundance of each unique TCRbeta CDR3 rearrangement, sequence reads were collapsed and filtered. For each sample, productive Simpson clonality was calculated as the square root of Simpson's diversity index across productive rearrangements. This immuneACCESS table, as held by TCRdb, lists in-frame sequences with V and J called but not all clones. Of the missing ones, under half trace to an unresolved V gene in checked studies; the others have no known cause. V and J calls and clone size are as listed in that table; D and trimming were resolved from the DNA. Recorded for this sample are almost 95,000 clones; 70% to 90% of them occurred a single time. The ten largest clones add up to 15% to 20% of the sample.

Overall results and qualifications from the work: Clinical and demographic metadata were provided uncurated, with the amount varying by source and participant.

Comments on this clone: What this receptor recognizes is not known. The record has no base qualities; no much larger clone is one base away.

Taken from cysteine to phenylalanine, the CDR3 has 14 residues. Only the CDR3 portion is preserved as DNA: 42 bases, with reading frame beginning at the first base. The germline V gene specifies KGHSH as CDR1 and LQKENI as CDR2. The V end loses 3 bases and the J end loses 4 bases, and a stretch of 9 bases separates them. Sequenced sample: peripheral blood. This sequence uses TRBV18 and TRBJ1-4; the D gene is unclear. The TCR originated in a woman between 55 and 75 years old with COVID-19, enrolled during active disease. The sequenced DNA: TGTGCCAGCTCACCCCAGGCTTTTAATGAAAAACTGTTTTTT. It translates to CASSPQAFNEKLFF.